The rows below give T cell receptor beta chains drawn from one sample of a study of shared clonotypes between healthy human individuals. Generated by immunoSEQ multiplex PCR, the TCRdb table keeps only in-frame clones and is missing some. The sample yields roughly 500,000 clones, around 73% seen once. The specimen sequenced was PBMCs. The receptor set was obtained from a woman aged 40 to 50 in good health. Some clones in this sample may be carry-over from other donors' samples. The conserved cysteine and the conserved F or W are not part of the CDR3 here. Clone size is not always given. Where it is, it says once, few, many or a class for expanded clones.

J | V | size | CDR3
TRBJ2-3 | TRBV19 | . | ASRLAGDRTDTQY
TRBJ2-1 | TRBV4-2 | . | ASSQEAVSSGSYNEQF
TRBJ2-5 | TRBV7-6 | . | ASSPVVRLETQY
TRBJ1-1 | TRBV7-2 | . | ASSLQGADTEAF
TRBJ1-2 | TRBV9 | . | ASSVDLGSNYGYT
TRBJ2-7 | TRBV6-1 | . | ASSEWKREVSYEQY
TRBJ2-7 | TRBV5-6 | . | ASSQGREILYEQY
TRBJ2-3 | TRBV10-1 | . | ASSVVVLAGAGDTQY
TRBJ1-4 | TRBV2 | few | ASMADNEKLF
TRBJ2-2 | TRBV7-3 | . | ASSLMGSGGADTGELF
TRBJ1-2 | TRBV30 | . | AWSDLYGYT
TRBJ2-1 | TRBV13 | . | ASSTPALDEQF
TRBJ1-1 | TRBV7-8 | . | ASSLGRLNTEAF
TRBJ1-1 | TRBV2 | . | ASRFRQGATEAF
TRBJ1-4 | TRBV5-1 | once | ASSLVGTANEKLF